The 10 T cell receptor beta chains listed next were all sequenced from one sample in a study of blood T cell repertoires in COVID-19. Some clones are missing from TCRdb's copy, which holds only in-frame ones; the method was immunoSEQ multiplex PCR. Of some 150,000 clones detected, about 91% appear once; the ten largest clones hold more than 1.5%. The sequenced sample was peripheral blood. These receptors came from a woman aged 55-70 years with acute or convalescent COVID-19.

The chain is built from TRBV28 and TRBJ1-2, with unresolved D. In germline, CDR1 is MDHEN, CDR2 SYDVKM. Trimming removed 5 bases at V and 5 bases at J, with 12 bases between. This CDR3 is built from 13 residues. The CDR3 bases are TGTGCCAGCAGTCAAGGCGGGTTATATGGCTACACCTTC. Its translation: CASSQGGLYGYTF.

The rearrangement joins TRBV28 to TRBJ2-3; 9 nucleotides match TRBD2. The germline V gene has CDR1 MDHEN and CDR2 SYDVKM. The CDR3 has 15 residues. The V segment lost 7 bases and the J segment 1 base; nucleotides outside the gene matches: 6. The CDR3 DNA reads TGTGCCAGCACGCGCGGGGGGGCCGGCACAGATACGCAGTATTTT. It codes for CASTRGGAGTDTQYF.

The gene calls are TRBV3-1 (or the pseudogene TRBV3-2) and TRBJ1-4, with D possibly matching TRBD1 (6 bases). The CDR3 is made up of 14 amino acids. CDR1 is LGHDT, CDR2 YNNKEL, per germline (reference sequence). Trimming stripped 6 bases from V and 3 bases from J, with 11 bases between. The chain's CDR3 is CASRPQGPNEKLFF. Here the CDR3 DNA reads TGTGCCAGCAGACCACAGGGACCTAATGAAAAACTGTTTTTT.

The CDR3 here is CASSVGQITEAFF. The DNA of the CDR3 is TGTGCCAGCAGCGTCGGACAGATCACTGAAGCTTTCTTT. V usage is TRBV7-2 and J usage is TRBJ1-1, with D perhaps matching TRBD1 (6 bases). CDR3 size: 13 residues. CDR1 and CDR2 (germline): SGHTA, FQGNSA. V dropped 5 bases and J dropped 4 bases, with 11 bases sitting between them.

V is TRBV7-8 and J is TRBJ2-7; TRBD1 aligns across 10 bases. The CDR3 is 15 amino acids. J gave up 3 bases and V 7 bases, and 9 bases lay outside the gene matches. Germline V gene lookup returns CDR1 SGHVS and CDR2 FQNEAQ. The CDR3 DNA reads TGTGCCAGCACCGAATGGACAGGGGGAAGCTACGAGCAGTACTTC. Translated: CASTEWTGGSYEQYF.

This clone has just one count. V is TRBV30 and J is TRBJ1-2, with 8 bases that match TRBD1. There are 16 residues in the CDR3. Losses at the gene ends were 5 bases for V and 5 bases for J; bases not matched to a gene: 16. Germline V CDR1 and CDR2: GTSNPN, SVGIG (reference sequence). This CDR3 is CAWWGDRGRTGYGYTF. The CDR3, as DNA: TGTGCCTGGTGGGGAGACAGGGGACGAACTGGGTATGGCTACACCTTC.

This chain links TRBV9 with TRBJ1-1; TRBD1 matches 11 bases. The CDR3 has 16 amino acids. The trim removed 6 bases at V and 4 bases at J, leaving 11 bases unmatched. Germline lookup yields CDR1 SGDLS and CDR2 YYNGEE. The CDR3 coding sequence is TGTGCCAGCAAACCGGGACAGGGGGGGCTGGTCACTGAAGCTTTCTTT. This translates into CASKPGQGGLVTEAFF.

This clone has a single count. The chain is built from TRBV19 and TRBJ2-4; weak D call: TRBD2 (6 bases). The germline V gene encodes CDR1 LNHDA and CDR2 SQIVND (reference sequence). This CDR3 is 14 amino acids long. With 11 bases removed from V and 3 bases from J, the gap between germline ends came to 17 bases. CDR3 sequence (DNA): TGTGCCGCGGGGCAGGGTCTAGACAAAAACATTCAGTACTTC. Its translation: CAAGQGLDKNIQYF. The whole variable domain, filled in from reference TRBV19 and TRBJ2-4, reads DGGITQSPKYLFRKEGQNVTLSCEQNLNHDAMYWYRQDPGQGLRLIYYSQIVNDFQKGDIAEGYSVSREKKESFPLTVTSAQKNPTAFYLCAAGQGLDKNIQYFGAGTRLSVL.

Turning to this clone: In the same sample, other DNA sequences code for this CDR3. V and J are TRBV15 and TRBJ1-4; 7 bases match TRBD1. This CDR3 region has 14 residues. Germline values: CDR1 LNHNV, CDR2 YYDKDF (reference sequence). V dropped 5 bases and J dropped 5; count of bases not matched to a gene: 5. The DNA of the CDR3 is TGTGCCACCAGCCGGGACAGAGGGAATGAAAAACTGTTTTTT. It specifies CATSRDRGNEKLFF.

The CDR3 sequence is CASSPEGTGGSGTDTQYF. DNA of the CDR3: TGTGCCAGCAGCCCAGAGGGGACAGGGGGCTCAGGCACAGATACGCAGTATTTT. The chain carries TRBV9 and TRBJ2-3; 12 bases match TRBD1. V was clipped by 4 bases and J by 1 base; unmatched bases: 10. This CDR3 region has 18 residues. Germline V CDR1 and CDR2: SGDLS, YYNGEE.